This TCR beta chain was sequenced during a study of Ad26.COV2.S vaccination and SARS-CoV-2 variants. Whole-study findings and limits: Following vaccination, spike-specific CD8+ and CD4+ T cell responses reportedly exhibited substantial breadth.

TCRdb's copy holds only in-frame clones and misses some; the assay was immunoSEQ multiplex PCR. The profile shows hundreds of thousands of clones, 70% to 90% of them singletons. Of note for this clone: Its specificity is not known.

V lost 8 bases, J lost 6 bases, and 13 bases stayed unmatched. The CDR3 runs to 16 residues. CDR1 is MNHEY, CDR2 SMNVEV, per germline (reference sequence). Documented treatment: about 20 received Ad26.COV2.S at low or high dose, single or two shots; about 5 received placebo; per-sample allocation not given. Samples came from day 63 after the first vaccine or placebo injection. Vaccine was an Ad26 vector expressing Wuhan-strain SARS-CoV-2 spike. The sequence was collected from a person between 18 and 60 years old who received the Ad26.COV2.S COVID-19 vaccine or a placebo. The rearrangement joins TRBV27 to TRBJ2-1; 10 nucleotides align to TRBD2. The sequences come from peripheral blood, collected in a trial of Ad26.COV2.S vaccine versus placebo. CDR3 amino acids: CASVGGGSGRFNEQFF. CDR3 sequence (DNA): TGTGCCAGCGTAGGGGGGGGTAGCGGGAGGTTCAATGAGCAGTTCTTC.